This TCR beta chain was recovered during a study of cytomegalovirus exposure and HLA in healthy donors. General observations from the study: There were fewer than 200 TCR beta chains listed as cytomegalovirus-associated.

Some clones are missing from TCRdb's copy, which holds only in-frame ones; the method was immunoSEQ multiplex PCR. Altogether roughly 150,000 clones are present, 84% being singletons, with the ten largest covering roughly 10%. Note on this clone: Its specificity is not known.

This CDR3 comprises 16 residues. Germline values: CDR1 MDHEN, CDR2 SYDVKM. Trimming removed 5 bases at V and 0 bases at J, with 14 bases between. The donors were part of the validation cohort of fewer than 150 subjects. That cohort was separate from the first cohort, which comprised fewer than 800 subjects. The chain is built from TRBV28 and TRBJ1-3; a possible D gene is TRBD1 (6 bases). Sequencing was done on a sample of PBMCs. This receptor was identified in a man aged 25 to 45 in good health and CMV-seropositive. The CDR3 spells CASSTTGMSSGNTIYF. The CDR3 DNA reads TGTGCCAGCAGTACTACAGGGATGAGCTCTGGAAACACCATATATTTT.